What follows are 5 T cell receptor beta chains derived from one specimen sequenced in a study of blood T cells in healthy people across ages (dated by TCRdb to between 2015 and 2016). The method was 5' RACE. The run used an Illumina HiSeq 2500. A second 7 to 11 cycle PCR used a sample-barcoded 5' primer and a J-beta primer mix. TCRdb trimmed public reads at Q25 via fastp, called clones via MiXCR and kept in-frame beta chains. Rows are combined by CDR3 protein, so each entry shows the most common genes and DNA. Counted in this sample were about 1.5 million distinct CDR3 sequences; 42% of them appeared once. The top ten hold 7.9% of the sample. The sequencing sample was made of blood. These receptors originate from a woman aged 18-29 years in good health.

The chain carries TRBV20-1 and TRBJ2-5; TRBD2 might be the D (5 bases). The CDR3 runs to 13 residues. The ends were cut back, 3 bases at V and 4 bases at J, with 12 bases in the middle. Germline V gene data show CDR1 as DFQATT and CDR2 as SNEGSKA (reference sequence). CDR3 nucleotide sequence: TGCAGTGCTAGGGGAGAACTGGGAGAGACCCAGTACTTC. It is translated as CSARGELGETQYF.

This clonotype was observed a few times. V usage is TRBV4-1 and J usage is TRBJ2-7, with no clear D. This CDR3 is built from 15 residues. Looked up from germline, CDR1 is MGHRA and CDR2 is YSYEKL. Deletions cut 2 bases from V and 3 bases from J, with 14 bases between. The CDR3 loop is CASSQRDIGYYEQYF. CDR3 sequence (DNA): TGCGCCAGCAGCCAAAGGGATATTGGGTACTACGAGCAGTACTTC.

Concerning this clonotype: A junction boundary mismatches the germline segment, possibly from a read error. V is TRBV4-1 and J is TRBJ2-1; weak D call: TRBD1 (6 bases). CDR3 size: 13 residues. In germline, CDR1 is MGHRA, CDR2 YSYEKL. The CDR3 nucleotides are TGCGCCAGCAGCGAAGAAAGGACAGACCAGGAGTTCTTC. Its protein is CASSEERTDQEFF.

This sequence joins TRBV15 and TRBJ1-6, with D unclear. V gave up 3 bases and J gave up 0 bases, with 15 bases separating them. Looked up from germline, CDR1 is LNHNV and CDR2 is YYDKDF (reference sequence). The CDR3 is made up of 18 amino acids. CDR3 sequence reads: CATSSEMTGSSYNSPLHF. In nucleotides, the CDR3 is TGTGCCACCAGCAGTGAGATGACGGGGAGCTCCTATAATTCACCCCTCCACTTT. The full variable domain, rest sourced from reference TRBV15 and TRBJ1-6, is DAMVIQNPRYQVTQFGKPVTLSCSQTLNHNVMYWYQQKSSQAPKLLFHYYDKDFNNEADTPDNFQSRRPNTSFCFLDIRSPGLGDTAMYLCATSSEMTGSSYNSPLHFGNGTRLTVT.

The chain recombines TRBV6-6 with TRBJ1-4, with D perhaps matching TRBD1 (5 bases). Germline V gene data show CDR1 as MNHNY and CDR2 as SVGAGI (reference sequence). There are 14 residues in the CDR3. V was cut by 6 bases and J by 8 bases, with 16 bases left in between. CDR3 protein: CASSSGPPGEKLFF. CDR3 DNA: TGTGCCAGCAGCTCGGGGCCACCTGGGGAAAAACTGTTTTTT.